This T cell receptor (beta chain) was sequenced during a study of blood T cell repertoires in COVID-19. This CDR3 is built from 14 residues. Germline assignment: CDR1 SGHRS and CDR2 YFSETQ. V shed 4 bases and J 14 bases; nucleotides not matched to a gene: 15. Sequencing was performed with immunoSEQ multiplex PCR; in TCRdb, only in-frame clones are kept and a portion is missing. The sample lists roughly 420,000 clones, roughly 90% occurring once. Sequencing was done on a sample of PBMCs or T cells enriched from blood (not recorded which). The V gene is TRBV5-1, the J gene TRBJ2-3; 8 bases match TRBD1. This clonotype was sampled from a woman aged 25-40 years with acute COVID-19. CDR3 in amino acids: CASSTRTGRSIGYF. For the CDR3, the DNA is TGCGCCAGCAGCACTAGGACAGGGCGATCCATTGGGTATTTT.